Sequencing of this T cell receptor (beta chain) was carried out in a study of cytomegalovirus exposure and HLA in healthy donors. The protocol was immunoSEQ multiplex PCR, while the TCRdb copy is restricted to in-frame clones and leaves out a portion. The sample lists roughly 280,000 clones; 80% to 90% were seen once. This clone turned up a few times. The antigen is undetermined. Overall study findings and caveats: Most TCR sequences were rare, but some public TCRs occurred in many donors. One later analysis, an examination of the 120 validation repertoires, found that first-cohort TCR clusters tended to co-occur in them.

Germline CDR1 is SEHNR and CDR2 is FQNEAQ (reference sequence). The CDR3 totals 14 residues. Trimming left V 1 base short and J 0 bases short, with 7 bases between. The sample consisted of PBMCs. This clonotype was sampled from a woman aged 18-35 years in good health and CMV-seronegative. The V and J genes are TRBV7-9 and TRBJ2-7; D gene ambiguous. The CDR3 DNA sequence: TGTGCCAGCAGCTTAGGAGTGAGCTCCTACGAGCAGTACTTC. Its protein product is CASSLGVSSYEQYF.